The entry below gives a single T cell receptor (beta chain) sequence along with its context. Its antigen is unknown. At survey level, the immunoSEQ assay was run in its v3.0 version. Clones were sequenced by immunoSEQ multiplex PCR, and TCRdb holds only the in-frame ones, with some missing. The table lists under 30,000 clones, almost 95% of them singletons. The data belong to a study of long-term antiretroviral therapy in people with HIV. General observations from the study: Clones expanded before ART dominated the repertoire at all time points. After ART, diversity increased yet remained lower than transplant donor controls. ART adherence was not documented, and neither viral resistance nor therapy changes had any data.

Each donor had at least one pre-ART and at least two post-ART PBMC samples. This CDR3 has 15 amino acids. The V gene's germline CDR1 is SGHTA and CDR2 FQGNSA. The J segment lost 6 bases and the V segment lost 5 bases, leaving 7 bases of the junction unmatched. The receptor comes from a middle-aged man with HIV. Material: unsorted PBMCs, obtained around 7.4 years after starting antiretroviral therapy. This chain joins TRBV7-2 and TRBJ2-1; 10 bases fit TRBD2. For the CDR3, the DNA is TGTGCCAGCAGCCCCAGCGGGGGGGCCGCCAATGAGCAGTTCTTC. As protein: CASSPSGGAANEQFF.